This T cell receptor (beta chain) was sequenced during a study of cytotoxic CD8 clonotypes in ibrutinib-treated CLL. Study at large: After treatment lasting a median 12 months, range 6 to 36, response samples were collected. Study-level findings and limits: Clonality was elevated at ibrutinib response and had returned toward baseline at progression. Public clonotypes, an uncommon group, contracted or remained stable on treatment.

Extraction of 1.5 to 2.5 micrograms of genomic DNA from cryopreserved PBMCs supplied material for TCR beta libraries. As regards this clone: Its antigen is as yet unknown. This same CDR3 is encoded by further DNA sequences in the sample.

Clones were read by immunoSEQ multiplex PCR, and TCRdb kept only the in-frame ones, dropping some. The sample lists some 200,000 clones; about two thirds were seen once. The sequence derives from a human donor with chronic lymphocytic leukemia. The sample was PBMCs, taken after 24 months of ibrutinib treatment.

As DNA, the CDR3 is TGTGCCAGCAGTTACTCGAGCACTGAAGCTTTCTTT. Translation gives CASSYSSTEAFF. The chain recombines TRBV6-5 with TRBJ1-1; unclear D gene. Trimming cost V 0 bases and J 4 bases, with 3 bases left between them. The CDR3 contains 12 residues. Germline CDR1 reads MNHEY; CDR2 reads SVGAGI.